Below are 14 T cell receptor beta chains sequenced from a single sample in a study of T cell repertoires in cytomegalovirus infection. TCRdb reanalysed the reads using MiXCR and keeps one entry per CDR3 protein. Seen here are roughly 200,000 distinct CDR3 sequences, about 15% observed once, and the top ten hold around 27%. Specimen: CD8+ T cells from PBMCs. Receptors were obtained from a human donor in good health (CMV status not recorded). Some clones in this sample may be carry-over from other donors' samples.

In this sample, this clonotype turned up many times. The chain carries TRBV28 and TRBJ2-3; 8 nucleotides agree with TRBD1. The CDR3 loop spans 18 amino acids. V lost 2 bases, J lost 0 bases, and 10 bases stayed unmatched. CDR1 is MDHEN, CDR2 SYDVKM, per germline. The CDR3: CASSLDLAGTGSTDTQYF. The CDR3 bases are TGTGCCAGCAGTTTAGACCTGGCCGGGACAGGAAGCACAGATACGCAGTATTTT.

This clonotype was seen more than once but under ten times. This chain's CDR3 is CASSPTGGLGQPQHF. The CDR3, as DNA: TGTGCCAGCAGCCCCACGGGGGGGCTGGGTCAGCCCCAGCATTTT. The rearrangement links TRBV7-9 to TRBJ1-5, with a weak D call TRBD1 (6 bases). Germline V CDR1 and CDR2: SEHNR, FQNEAQ (reference sequence). This CDR3 has 15 amino acids. The V and J ends lost 5 bases and 6 bases respectively, with 17 bases between them.

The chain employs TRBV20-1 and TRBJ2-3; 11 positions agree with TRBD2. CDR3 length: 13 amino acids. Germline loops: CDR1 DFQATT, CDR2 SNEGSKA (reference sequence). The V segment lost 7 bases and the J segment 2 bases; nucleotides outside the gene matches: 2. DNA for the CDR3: TGCAGTGAGACTAGCGGGACCACAGATACGCAGTATTTT. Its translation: CSETSGTTDTQYF.

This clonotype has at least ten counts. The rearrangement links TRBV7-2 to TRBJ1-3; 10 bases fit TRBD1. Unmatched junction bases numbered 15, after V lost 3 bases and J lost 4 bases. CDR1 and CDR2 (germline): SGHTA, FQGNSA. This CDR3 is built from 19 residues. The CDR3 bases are TGTGCCAGCAGCTTCCGAGCAATTCCGGGACAGGGGTTGGGAAACACCATATATTTT. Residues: CASSFRAIPGQGLGNTIYF.

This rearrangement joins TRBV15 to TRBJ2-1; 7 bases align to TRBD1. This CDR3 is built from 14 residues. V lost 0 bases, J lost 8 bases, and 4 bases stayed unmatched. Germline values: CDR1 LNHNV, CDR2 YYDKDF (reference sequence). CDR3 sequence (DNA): TGTGCCACCAGCAGAGATAACAGGGGCGATGAGCAGTTCTTC. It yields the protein CATSRDNRGDEQFF.

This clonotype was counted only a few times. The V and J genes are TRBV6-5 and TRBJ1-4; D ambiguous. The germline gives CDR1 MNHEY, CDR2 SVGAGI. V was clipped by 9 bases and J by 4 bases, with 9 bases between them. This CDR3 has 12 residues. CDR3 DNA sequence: TGTGCCAGTACAGATCATAATGAAAAACTGTTTTTT. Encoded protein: CASTDHNEKLFF.

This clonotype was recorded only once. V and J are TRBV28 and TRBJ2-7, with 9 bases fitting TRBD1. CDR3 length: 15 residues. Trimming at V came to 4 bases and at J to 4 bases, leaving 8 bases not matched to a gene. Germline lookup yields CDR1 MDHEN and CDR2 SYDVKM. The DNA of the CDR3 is TGTGCCAGCAGTTCCCCCGGGACAGGGATTTACGAGCAGTACTTC. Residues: CASSSPGTGIYEQYF.

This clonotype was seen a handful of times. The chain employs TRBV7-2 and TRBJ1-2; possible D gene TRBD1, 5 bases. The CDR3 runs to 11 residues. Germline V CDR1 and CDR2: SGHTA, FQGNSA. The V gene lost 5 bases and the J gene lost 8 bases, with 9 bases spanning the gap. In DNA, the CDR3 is TGTGCCAGCAGCCAAGGGGACGGCTACACCTTC. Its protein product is CASSQGDGYTF.

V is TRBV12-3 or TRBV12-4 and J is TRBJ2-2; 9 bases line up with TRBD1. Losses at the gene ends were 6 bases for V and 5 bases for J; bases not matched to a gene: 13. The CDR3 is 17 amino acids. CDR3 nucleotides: TGTGCCAGCAGCCCTCGTCCGGGACAGGGAAGAACCGGGGAGCTGTTTTTT. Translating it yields CASSPRPGQGRTGELFF.

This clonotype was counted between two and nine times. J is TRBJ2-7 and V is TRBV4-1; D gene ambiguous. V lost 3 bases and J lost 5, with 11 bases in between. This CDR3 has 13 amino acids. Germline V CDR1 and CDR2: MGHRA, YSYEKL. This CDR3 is CASSQVRTDEQYF. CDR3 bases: TGCGCCAGCAGCCAGGTACGGACCGACGAGCAGTACTTC.

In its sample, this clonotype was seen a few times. As DNA, the CDR3 is TGCGCCAGCAGCCAGTCTTTGGGGACGGGCGGGGAGCTGTTTTTT. It yields the protein CASSQSLGTGGELFF. The chain uses TRBV4-3 and TRBJ2-2; D possibly matches TRBD1 or TRBD2 (5 bases each). The CDR3 runs to 15 residues. V lost 3 bases to trimming and J lost 7 bases, with 15 bases between them. Germline CDR1 is LGHNA and CDR2 is YSLEER.

The CDR3 DNA sequence: TGTGCCAGCAGTTTTGTCGGAAACCACTACGAGCAGTACTTC. It encodes CASSFVGNHYEQYF. This rearrangement joins TRBV27 to TRBJ2-7; D gene ambiguous. The CDR3 covers 14 residues. Germline loops: CDR1 MNHEY, CDR2 SMNVEV (reference sequence). Trimming shortened V by 3 bases and J by 3 bases, and 12 bases separated the two germline ends.

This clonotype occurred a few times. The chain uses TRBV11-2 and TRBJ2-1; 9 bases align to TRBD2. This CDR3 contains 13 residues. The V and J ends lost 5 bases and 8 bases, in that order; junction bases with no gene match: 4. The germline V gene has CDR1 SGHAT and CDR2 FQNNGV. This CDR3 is CASSAWTSDEQFF. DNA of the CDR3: TGTGCCAGCAGCGCCTGGACTAGCGATGAGCAGTTCTTC.

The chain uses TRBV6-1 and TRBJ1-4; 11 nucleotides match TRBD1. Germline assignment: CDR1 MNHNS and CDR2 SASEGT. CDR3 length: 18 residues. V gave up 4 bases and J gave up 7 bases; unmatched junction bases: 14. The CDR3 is CASSGKGQGAGRGEKLFF. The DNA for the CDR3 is TGTGCCAGCAGTGGTAAAGGACAGGGGGCAGGAAGGGGTGAAAAACTGTTTTTT.